This TCR beta chain was sequenced during a study of technical replicates of blood from several donors. Produced via immunoSEQ multiplex PCR; TCRdb's table is partial and in-frame only. This table holds tens of thousands of clones, about 91% found once. The TCR originated in a human donor in good health. Sequencing was carried out using T cells isolated from PBMCs.

The CDR3 reads CASGDGLYEQYF. CDR3 coding DNA: TGTGCCAGCGGAGACGGTCTTTACGAGCAGTACTTC. The V and J genes are TRBV27 and TRBJ2-7; D is ambiguous. The length of the CDR3 is 12 residues. Deletions cut 8 bases from V and 4 bases from J, with 12 bases between. Germline V CDR1 and CDR2: MNHEY, SMNVEV (reference sequence).